This TCR beta chain was recovered during a study of blood T cell repertoires in COVID-19. Overall study: Acute and convalescent COVID-19 samples came from the United States, Italy and Spain. T cells, B-cell-depleted T cells, or PBMCs provided the cDNA or gDNA that served as material.

In the study's own analysis: The authors estimated nucleated cell counts from reference gene primer amplification. Generated by immunoSEQ multiplex PCR, the TCRdb table keeps only in-frame clones and is missing some. Clone size and V and J calls were adopted from that table, with D and trimming inferred from the DNA. The data contain fewer than 200,000 clones, approximately 83% of them singletons. CDR1 SGDLS and CDR2 YYNGEE come from the germline V gene. This CDR3 has 14 residues. The V segment lost 0 bases and the J segment 6 bases; nucleotides outside the gene matches: 6. The material sequenced was peripheral blood. The chain couples TRBV9 to TRBJ2-7, with 7 bases aligning to TRBD2. This receptor was taken from a human donor in a cohort sampled during active COVID-19. The CDR3 loop is CASSVEAGVGEQYF. The CDR3 DNA reads TGTGCCAGCAGCGTAGAGGCGGGAGTCGGCGAGCAGTACTTC.